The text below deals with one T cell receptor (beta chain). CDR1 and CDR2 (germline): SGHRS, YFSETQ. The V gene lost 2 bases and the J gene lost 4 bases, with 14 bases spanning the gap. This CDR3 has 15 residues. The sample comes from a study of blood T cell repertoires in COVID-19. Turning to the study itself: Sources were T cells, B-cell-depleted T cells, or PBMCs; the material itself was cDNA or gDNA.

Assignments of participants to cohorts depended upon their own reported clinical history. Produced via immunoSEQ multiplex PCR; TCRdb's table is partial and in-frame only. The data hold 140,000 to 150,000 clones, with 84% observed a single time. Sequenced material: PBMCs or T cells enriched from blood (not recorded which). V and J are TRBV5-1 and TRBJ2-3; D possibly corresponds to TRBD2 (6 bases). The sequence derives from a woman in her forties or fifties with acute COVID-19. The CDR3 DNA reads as TGCGCCAGCAGCTTAGGGCGGGAATGGGCAGATACGCAGTATTTT. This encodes CASSLGREWADTQYF.